Following are 7 T cell receptor beta chains from one sample sequenced in a study of cytomegalovirus exposure and HLA in healthy donors. The PCR contained 60 Vbeta and 13 Jbeta primers. The repertoire was sequenced with immunoSEQ multiplex PCR; TCRdb's copy has only in-frame clones and lacks some. Of 200,000 to 250,000 clones listed, about 81% are singletons. Input material: PBMCs. Receptor source: a woman in her 40s in good health and CMV-seronegative.

This clone was observed a handful of times. The rearrangement links TRBV11-2 to TRBJ2-7; TRBD2 aligns across 8 bases. CDR1 and CDR2 (germline): SGHAT, FQNNGV. Trimming took 1 base from V and 2 from J; bases not matched to a gene: 10. The CDR3 length is 17 residues. CDR3 bases: TGTGCCAGCAGCTTAGTCGGGGCTAGCGGGTTTCCCTACGAGCAGTACTTC. Translation: CASSLVGASGFPYEQYF.

V and J are TRBV30 and TRBJ1-1; TRBD1 aligns across 9 bases. This CDR3 contains 13 residues. Per germline, CDR1 GTSNPN and CDR2 SVGIG (reference sequence). The ends lost 6 bases at V and 5 bases at J; junction bases unmatched: 7. CDR3 sequence reads: CACNRGLWTEAFF. CDR3 DNA sequence: TGTGCCTGCAACAGGGGGCTATGGACTGAAGCTTTCTTT.

The rearrangement joins TRBV5-6 to TRBJ2-5; D may be TRBD1 (6 bases). The CDR3 loop spans 14 amino acids. Germline V gene sequence: CDR1 SGHDT, CDR2 YYEEEE. V lost 6 bases, J lost 4 bases, and 16 bases lay in between. CDR3 sequence (DNA): TGTGCCAGCAACAAAAGCCCAGGGGTAGAGACCCAGTACTTC. This codes for CASNKSPGVETQYF.

The V gene is TRBV6-1, the J gene TRBJ2-1; 9 bases align to TRBD2. The length of the CDR3 is 14 residues. Trimming at V came to 8 bases and at J to 15 bases, leaving 17 bases not matched to a gene. Germline CDR1 is MNHNS and CDR2 is SASEGT. The CDR3 protein is CASVIPGLAPRPFF. CDR3 DNA sequence: TGTGCCAGCGTGATCCCGGGACTAGCTCCTAGGCCGTTCTTC.

The chain joins TRBV7-2 to TRBJ2-7; 8 bases align to TRBD2. The CDR3 sequence is 15 residues long. Germline CDR1 is SGHTA and CDR2 is FQGNSA. J was trimmed by 4 bases and V by 5 bases; bases with no gene match: 10. This CDR3 is CASSERGLDRYEQYF. In nucleotides, the CDR3 is TGTGCCAGCAGCGAACGGGGACTAGATCGTTACGAGCAGTACTTC. The whole variable domain, remainder taken from reference TRBV7-2 and TRBJ2-7, is GAGVSQSPSNKVTEKGKDVELRCDPISGHTALYWYRQSLGQGLEFLIYFQGNSAPDKSGLPSDRFSAERTGGSVSTLTIQRTQQEDSAVYLCASSERGLDRYEQYFGPGTRLTVT.

V gene TRBV6-6 combines with J gene TRBJ2-7, with a possible D match to TRBD2 (5 bases). The V end was cut by 4 bases, the J end by 2 bases, with 12 bases between. This CDR3 is built from 14 residues. Germline CDR1 MNHNY, CDR2 SVGAGI (reference sequence). The CDR3 loop is CASSLPGGTYEQYF. Here the CDR3 DNA reads TGTGCCAGCAGTTTGCCAGGAGGAACCTACGAGCAGTACTTC.

The chain employs TRBV27 and TRBJ1-5, with D maybe TRBD1 (5 bases). The CDR3 spans 15 residues. Trimming took off 3 bases at V and 0 bases at J, with 9 bases between the two ends. Germline V lookup: CDR1 MNHEY, CDR2 SMNVEV (reference sequence). CDR3 in DNA: TGTGCCAGCAGTTTTGGGGGGAGTAGCAATCAGCCCCAGCATTTT. Its protein is CASSFGGSSNQPQHF.